A single sample is the source of the 31 T cell receptor beta chains below, sequenced in a study of blood T cell repertoires in COVID-19. Produced via immunoSEQ multiplex PCR; TCRdb's table is partial and in-frame only. This sample has around 47,000 clones; roughly four fifths occur once, and the top ten carry 5.5% to 7.5%. Sequences were obtained from peripheral blood. The receptors stem from an older man with active COVID-19.

This chain uses TRBV5-6 with TRBJ2-2, with D unclear. CDR1 is SGHDT and CDR2 is YYEEEE in the germline V gene. The CDR3 length is 15 residues. V was shortened by 1 base and J by 1 base, with 8 bases between the two germline ends. The CDR3 bases are TGTGCCAGCAGCTTGCGGGTTGGGAACACCGGGGAGCTGTTTTTT. Protein sequence: CASSLRVGNTGELFF. Variable domain in full (rest from reference TRBV5-6 and TRBJ2-2): DAGVTQSPTHLIKTRGQQVTLRCSPKSGHDTVSWYQQALGQGPQFIFQYYEEEERQRGNFPDRFSGHQFPNYSSELNVNALLLGDSALYLCASSLRVGNTGELFFGEGSRLTVL.

The chain uses TRBV7-9 and TRBJ2-2; perhaps TRBD1 as D (5 bases). CDR3 size: 15 residues. V was cut by 10 bases and J by 0 bases, with 15 bases left in between. CDR1 and CDR2 (germline): SEHNR, FQNEAQ (reference sequence). For the CDR3, the DNA is TGTGCCACCCTTCCAGGGAACGCGAACACCGGGGAGCTGTTTTTT. Encoded protein: CATLPGNANTGELFF.

The J gene is TRBJ2-3, the V gene TRBV29-1; 10 nucleotides match TRBD2. This CDR3 has 13 residues. The V and J ends lost 7 bases and 1 base, in that order; junction bases with no gene match: 2. In germline, CDR1 is SQVTM, CDR2 ANQGSEA. The CDR3 DNA reads TGCAGCGCAGGACTAGCGGGCACAGATACGCAGTATTTT. Translating gives CSAGLAGTDTQYF.

This clone has only one observation. The CDR3 nucleotides read TGTGCCAGCAGTCAGGACAGGGAAGCAGGCACTGAAGCTTTCTTT. It is translated as CASSQDREAGTEAFF. The chain links TRBV2 to TRBJ1-1, with TRBD1 matching over 8 bases. V was pared by 5 bases and J by 4 bases, with 9 bases of the junction left unmatched. CDR1 SNHLY and CDR2 FYNNEI come from the germline V gene. The CDR3 is made up of 15 amino acids.

The J gene is TRBJ1-1, the V gene TRBV7-9; 8 bases match TRBD1. Germline-derived CDR1 and CDR2 are SEHNR and FQNEAQ (reference sequence). The CDR3 length is 17 residues. The trim removed 4 bases at V and 8 bases at J, leaving 18 bases unmatched. Here the CDR3 reads CASSSILTGGTTVEAFF. DNA of the CDR3: TGTGCCAGCAGCTCGATTCTCACAGGGGGGACCACTGTGGAAGCTTTCTTT.

The chain uses TRBV5-4 and TRBJ1-6; 9 bases map to TRBD1. V trimming: 0 bases; J trimming: 8 bases; junction bases outside the gene matches: 3. Germline V gene sequence: CDR1 SGHNT, CDR2 YYREEE (reference sequence). The CDR3 is made up of 15 amino acids. CDR3 in DNA: TGTGCCAGCAGCTTGGACAGGGGGCTCCATTCACCCCTCCACTTT. Amino acid sequence: CASSLDRGLHSPLHF.

The J gene is TRBJ1-2, the V gene TRBV6-5; no clear D. Trimming stripped 0 bases from V and 4 bases from J, with 12 bases between. The germline V gene encodes CDR1 MNHEY and CDR2 SVGAGI. The CDR3 sequence is 15 residues long. The chain's CDR3 is CASSYSGPKLYGYTF. The CDR3 DNA is TGTGCCAGCAGTTACTCCGGTCCCAAGCTCTATGGCTACACCTTC.

V and J are TRBV2 and TRBJ2-7; 8 bases are shared with TRBD2. V lost 7 bases to trimming and J lost 2 bases; unmatched junction nucleotides: 7. This CDR3 has 14 residues. Germline loops: CDR1 SNHLY, CDR2 FYNNEI. The CDR3 protein is CASNIGGGPYEQYF. CDR3 DNA sequence: TGTGCCAGCAATATCGGCGGGGGGCCCTACGAGCAGTACTTC.

This chain joins TRBV5-1 and TRBJ1-3; no clear D. The CDR3 runs to 15 residues. Germline CDR1 SGHRS, CDR2 YFSETQ. The V end lost 4 bases, the J end lost 1 base, and 12 bases lay between the germline ends. The CDR3 here is CASSAGGQSGNTIYF. In DNA, the CDR3 is TGCGCCAGCAGCGCCGGAGGGCAGTCTGGAAACACCATATATTTT.

This clone was picked up a small number of times. V and J are TRBV5-4 and TRBJ1-6, with D possibly being TRBD1 (6 bases). The CDR3 has 17 amino acids. V gave up 3 bases and J gave up 3 bases, with 16 bases separating them. CDR1 and CDR2 (germline): SGHNT, YYREEE (reference sequence). CDR3 region: CASSSNRDTLYNSPLHF. In DNA form, the CDR3 reads TGTGCCAGCAGCTCAAACCGGGACACCCTCTATAATTCACCCCTCCACTTT.

This clone was seen only a few times. The genes are TRBV12-5 and TRBJ1-5; weak D call: TRBD1 (6 bases). V was clipped by 7 bases and J by 2 bases, with 15 bases between them. This CDR3 has 15 amino acids. The germline V gene has CDR1 LGHNT and CDR2 FRNRAP. The CDR3 DNA is TGTGCTAGTGCCGACCTGGGGGCCCGCAATCAGCCCCAGCATTTT. Its protein product is CASADLGARNQPQHF.

The chain links TRBV28 to TRBJ1-5; TRBD1 aligns across 10 bases. The ends lost 2 bases at V and 2 bases at J; junction bases unmatched: 6. The CDR3 is 17 residues long. Per germline, CDR1 MDHEN and CDR2 SYDVKM. The CDR3 nucleotides read TGTGCCAGCAGTTTACGACAGGGGGCTGGTGGCAATCAGCCCCAGCATTTT. Its protein product is CASSLRQGAGGNQPQHF.

The J gene is TRBJ1-1, the V gene TRBV6-5, with a tentative D call TRBD1 (5 bases). This CDR3 is built from 15 residues. V was clipped by 5 bases and J by 1 base, with 14 bases between them. The germline V gene encodes CDR1 MNHEY and CDR2 SVGAGI. CDR3 bases: TGTGCCAGCAGTCCACGACAGAGAGGGAACACTGAAGCTTTCTTT. Protein sequence: CASSPRQRGNTEAFF.

This sequence joins TRBV2 and TRBJ2-3, with 12 bases lining up with TRBD2. The CDR3 has 14 residues. The germline V gene encodes CDR1 SNHLY and CDR2 FYNNEI. Trimming at V came to 1 base and at J to 8 bases, leaving 1 base not matched to a gene. The CDR3: CASSEELAGGTQYF. The DNA for the CDR3 is TGTGCCAGCAGTGAAGAACTAGCGGGGGGTACGCAGTATTTT.

The chain carries TRBV7-3 and TRBJ1-1; weak D call: TRBD1 (6 bases). Trimming shortened V by 1 base and J by 0 bases, and 12 bases separated the two germline ends. This CDR3 is 16 amino acids long. Germline values: CDR1 SGHTA, CDR2 FQGTGA. CDR3 protein: CASSLRGRNMNTEAFF. In DNA form, the CDR3 reads TGTGCCAGCAGCTTAAGGGGGCGAAACATGAACACTGAAGCTTTCTTT.

The chain carries TRBV7-6 and TRBJ2-5; maybe TRBD2 (5 bases). The CDR3 is 14 residues long. V was cut by 4 bases and J by 5 bases, with 14 bases left in between. Germline V gene sequence: CDR1 SGHVS, CDR2 FNYEAQ. The CDR3 sequence is CASSSEPRGETQYF. CDR3 sequence (DNA): TGTGCCAGCAGCTCAGAACCCCGAGGGGAGACCCAGTACTTC.

This chain joins TRBV12-5 and TRBJ2-2; TRBD1 matches at 9 bases. Germline CDR1 is LGHNT and CDR2 is FRNRAP. CDR3 length equals 15 residues. J lost 5 bases, V lost 6 bases, and 7 bases had no gene match. The CDR3 here is CASGWGQGVTGELFF. The CDR3 bases are TGTGCTAGTGGGTGGGGACAGGGAGTAACCGGGGAGCTGTTTTTT. Variable domain in full (rest from reference TRBV12-5 and TRBJ2-2): DARVTQTPRHKVTEMGQEVTMRCQPILGHNTVFWYRQTMMQGLELLAYFRNRAPLDDSGMPKDRFSAEMPDATLATLKIQPSEPRDSAVYFCASGWGQGVTGELFFGEGSRLTVL.

The V call is TRBV3-1 (or the pseudogene TRBV3-2), the J call TRBJ1-6; unclear D gene. The length of the CDR3 is 16 residues. V was pared by 0 bases and J by 7 bases, with 13 bases between. CDR1 and CDR2 (germline): LGHDT, YNNKEL (reference sequence). For the CDR3, the DNA is TGTGCCAGCAGCCAAGATTCGGGTTTGAGGAATTCACCCCTCCACTTT. Translation gives CASSQDSGLRNSPLHF.

In its sample, this clone was seen a few times. The chain combines TRBV7-9 with TRBJ1-5; TRBD1 agrees at 10 bases. V shed 4 bases, J shed 0 bases, and the junction held 12 bases outside the gene matches. The CDR3 runs 19 residues. In germline, CDR1 is SEHNR, CDR2 FQNEAQ (reference sequence). The chain's CDR3 is CASSSGQGVSLFSNQPQHF. Here the CDR3 DNA reads TGTGCCAGCAGCTCCGGACAGGGGGTTTCTCTTTTTAGCAATCAGCCCCAGCATTTT.

This clone was seen just once. The rearrangement joins TRBV4-3 to TRBJ1-2; a possible D gene is TRBD1 (6 bases). Germline V CDR1 and CDR2: LGHNA, YSLEER. V lost 2 bases and J 5 bases, leaving 15 bases between the germline ends. CDR3 length equals 15 residues. For the CDR3, the DNA is TGCGCCAGCAGCCAACGGGCAGGGGAAGTGTATGGCTACACCTTC. Protein: CASSQRAGEVYGYTF.

CDR3 residues: CASSLESRPRETQYF. The CDR3 nucleotides read TGTGCCAGCAGCTTGGAGTCTCGTCCCAGGGAGACCCAGTACTTC. The chain joins TRBV5-6 to TRBJ2-5; no clear D. This CDR3 is 15 amino acids long. Germline V CDR1 and CDR2: SGHDT, YYEEEE. Trimming cost V 0 bases and J 5 bases, with 14 bases left between them.

The genes are TRBV7-3 and TRBJ2-7, with 9 bases lining up with TRBD1. In germline, CDR1 is SGHTA, CDR2 FQGTGA. The CDR3 has 15 residues. With 6 bases clipped from V and 3 bases from J, the junction kept 9 bases outside the gene matches. The CDR3 reads CASSPTGTGRYEQYF. In DNA, the CDR3 is TGTGCCAGCAGTCCCACAGGGACAGGGCGCTACGAGCAGTACTTC.

The chain joins TRBV7-9 to TRBJ2-1; the match to TRBD1 covers 8 bases. This CDR3 has 15 residues. The J segment lost 9 bases and the V segment lost 4 bases, leaving 11 bases of the junction unmatched. Germline CDR1 and CDR2: SEHNR and FQNEAQ (reference sequence). CDR3 coding DNA: TGTGCCAGCAGCTACCTGCACAGGGGGAGTGTTGAGCAGTTCTTC. Its protein is CASSYLHRGSVEQFF.

This clone was recorded a few times. The genes are TRBV28 and TRBJ2-7; no firm D call. The germline V and J ends were trimmed by 7 bases and 2 bases, with 15 bases remaining between them. CDR1 MDHEN and CDR2 SYDVKM come from the germline V gene. The CDR3 is 14 residues long. The CDR3 is CASIPGTGPYEQYF. The CDR3 nucleotides are TGTGCCAGCATCCCTGGTACGGGTCCCTACGAGCAGTACTTC.

This rearrangement joins TRBV15 to TRBJ2-7; possible D gene TRBD2, 5 bases. CDR3 size: 14 residues. From germline, CDR1 is LNHNV and CDR2 YYDKDF (reference sequence). V lost 8 bases and J lost 6, with 20 bases in between. The DNA of the CDR3 is TGTGCCACCTCGCGCGATGGGAATGGAGGCGAGCAGTACTTC. This gives the protein CATSRDGNGGEQYF.

This clone has just one count. The CDR3 loop is CASSLWLGGNTEAFF. In DNA, the CDR3 is TGTGCCAGCAGCTTATGGTTGGGGGGGAACACTGAAGCTTTCTTT. The rearrangement joins TRBV7-9 to TRBJ1-1; perhaps TRBD1 as D (5 bases). Trimming cost V 2 bases and J 1 base, with 11 bases left between them. CDR3 length: 15 residues. Germline V gives CDR1 SEHNR, CDR2 FQNEAQ (reference sequence).

This chain uses TRBV6-5 with TRBJ2-7; D possibly corresponds to TRBD1 (5 bases). The CDR3 runs to 13 residues. Germline assignment: CDR1 MNHEY and CDR2 SVGAGI. The V end was cut by 4 bases, the J end by 10 bases, with 17 bases between. The CDR3 bases are TGTGCCAGCAGTTTTAATCAAGGGGTCCACCAGTACTTC. It codes for CASSFNQGVHQYF.

The chain carries TRBV9 and TRBJ2-1, with a tentative D call TRBD1 (5 bases). This CDR3 contains 16 residues. Trimming stripped 6 bases from V and 0 bases from J, with 16 bases between. Germline V gene data show CDR1 as SGDLS and CDR2 as YYNGEE. The CDR3 DNA reads as TGTGCCAGCACCGCAGGGCCTCGGAGCTCCTACAATGAGCAGTTCTTC. This sequence encodes CASTAGPRSSYNEQFF.

The rearrangement uses TRBV19 and TRBJ2-1, with TRBD2 matching over 7 bases. The CDR3 spans 13 residues. The germline V gene encodes CDR1 LNHDA and CDR2 SQIVND (reference sequence). Trimming cost V 3 bases and J 8 bases; bases outside gene matches: 4. For the CDR3, the DNA is TGTGCCAGTAGTATGGTGGGGGGGGATGAGCAGTTCTTC. This gives the protein CASSMVGGDEQFF.

The chain is built from TRBV30 and TRBJ1-5, with 9 bases aligning to TRBD1. The CDR3 spans 15 residues. The germline gives CDR1 GTSNPN, CDR2 SVGIG (reference sequence). The junction had 13 bases not matched to a gene; V was cut back by 2 bases and J by 11 bases. The CDR3 spells CAWSQDRGALGAQHF. In nucleotides, the CDR3 is TGTGCCTGGAGTCAGGACAGGGGAGCCCTAGGGGCCCAGCATTTT.

V is TRBV2 and J is TRBJ2-1; 8 bases line up with TRBD2. J was trimmed by 0 bases and V by 3 bases; bases with no gene match: 7. CDR3 size: 17 residues. Germline V gene data show CDR1 as SNHLY and CDR2 as FYNNEI. In DNA, the CDR3 is TGTGCCAGCAGTGACCTGCGGGGGGTCCCCTCCTACAATGAGCAGTTCTTC. Translation gives CASSDLRGVPSYNEQFF.